These 21 T cell receptor beta chains came from one sample sequenced in a study of OX40 agonist ivuxolimab in advanced cancers. Library generation was performed with the immunoSEQ multiplex PCR assay. Here the immuneACCESS table is served through TCRdb, limited to in-frame sequences with V and J called. Missing clones are a known gap in these copies; in checked studies unresolved V genes cover under half, and the rest lacks a known reason. This sample holds about 54,000 clones; under 95% were observed only once. The top ten hold about 9% of the sample. The sample was CD4+ or CD8+ T cells sorted from blood, taken in a trial of the OX40 agonist ivuxolimab. The receptor set was obtained from an adult with an advanced solid tumor such as melanoma, head and neck, liver or kidney cancer.

The V gene is TRBV10-3, the J gene TRBJ1-1; 10 bases are shared with TRBD1. Germline values: CDR1 ENHRY, CDR2 SYGVKD. Losses at the gene ends were 2 bases for V and 2 bases for J; bases not matched to a gene: 11. The CDR3 is 18 amino acids. DNA of the CDR3: TGTGCCATCAGTGAGACTTCCCGGGACAGGGGATCCAACACTGAAGCTTTCTTT. This gives the protein CAISETSRDRGSNTEAFF.

The V and J genes are TRBV14 and TRBJ1-1, with a tentative D call TRBD1 (6 bases). Germline loops: CDR1 SGHDN, CDR2 FVKESK. Trimming removed 6 bases at V and 2 bases at J, with 13 bases between. This CDR3 region has 14 residues. DNA of the CDR3: TGTGCCAGCAGTTTACACAGGGAAAACACTGAAGCTTTCTTT. The encoded protein is CASSLHRENTEAFF.

V is TRBV29-1 and J is TRBJ1-1; 8 nucleotides line up with TRBD1. V shed 7 bases and J 4 bases; nucleotides not matched to a gene: 5. Germline V lookup: CDR1 SQVTM, CDR2 ANQGSEA. The CDR3 has 12 amino acids. CDR3: CSGQGASTEAFF. The CDR3 DNA follows: TGCAGCGGGCAGGGGGCGAGCACTGAAGCTTTCTTT.

V usage is TRBV19 and J usage is TRBJ2-7; D possibly corresponds to TRBD1 (6 bases). The germline V gene encodes CDR1 LNHDA and CDR2 SQIVND (reference sequence). The CDR3 runs to 14 residues. Trimming took off 5 bases at V and 6 bases at J, with 17 bases between the two ends. The CDR3 bases are TGTGCCAGTAGTCCCCGGGGCAGGGGTTTCGAGCAGTACTTC. It translates to CASSPRGRGFEQYF.

The gene calls are TRBV9 and TRBJ2-2, with TRBD1 matching 7 bases. The CDR3 consists of 15 residues. The V gene's germline CDR1 is SGDLS and CDR2 YYNGEE. Trimming cost V 4 bases and J 1 base; bases outside gene matches: 4. The CDR3 sequence: CASSLRDRNTGELFF. The CDR3 nucleotides read TGTGCCAGCAGCCTCCGGGACAGGAACACCGGGGAGCTGTTTTTT.

The V gene is TRBV4-3, the J gene TRBJ2-7; D gene ambiguous. The germline CDR1 and CDR2 sequences are LGHNA and YSLEER. Trimming left V 1 base short and J 2 bases short, with 15 bases between. This CDR3 is built from 16 residues. DNA for the CDR3: TGCGCCAGCAGCCAAGTAGGTGTTGAGGATACCTACGAGCAGTACTTC. The encoded protein is CASSQVGVEDTYEQYF.

CDR3 sequence: CASSFPLAGGLTDTQYF. CDR3 DNA: TGTGCCAGCAGCTTCCCACTAGCGGGAGGACTCACAGATACGCAGTATTTT. V is TRBV7-9 and J is TRBJ2-3; 12 bases are a match to TRBD2. V lost 3 bases, J lost 2 bases, and 6 bases stayed unmatched. This CDR3 is built from 17 residues. CDR1 SEHNR and CDR2 FQNEAQ come from the germline V gene (reference sequence).

The rearrangement uses TRBV7-9 and TRBJ1-5; no clear D gene. Trimming removed 5 bases at V and 0 bases at J, with 8 bases between. Germline CDR1 SEHNR, CDR2 FQNEAQ (reference sequence). This CDR3 is 14 amino acids long. CDR3 region: CASSTEYSNQPQHF. CDR3 DNA sequence: TGTGCCAGCAGCACAGAGTATAGCAATCAGCCCCAGCATTTT.

This chain joins TRBV2 and TRBJ2-2; possibly TRBD1 for D (5 bases). Germline CDR1 SNHLY, CDR2 FYNNEI. This CDR3 spans 14 amino acids. With 4 bases removed from V and 5 bases from J, the gap between germline ends came to 11 bases. The CDR3 loop reads CASSGQGETGELFF. DNA of the CDR3: TGTGCCAGCAGTGGGCAGGGTGAAACCGGGGAGCTGTTTTTT.

The chain has TRBV6-5 and TRBJ2-7; D is unresolved. Germline assignment: CDR1 MNHEY and CDR2 SVGAGI. The CDR3 has 15 amino acids. Deletions cut 5 bases from V and 1 base from J, with 15 bases between. This chain's CDR3 is CASSPYTSRSYEQYF. DNA of the CDR3: TGTGCCAGCAGTCCCTATACAAGCCGTTCCTACGAGCAGTACTTC.

V gene TRBV11-3 combines with J gene TRBJ2-1, with D tentatively TRBD2 (7 bases). CDR1 and CDR2 (germline): SGHNT, YENEEA. The ends were cut back, 4 bases at V and 6 bases at J, with 16 bases in the middle. The CDR3 totals 15 residues. CDR3 in DNA: TGTGCCAGCAGCTCCCACGTCCGGGGGGCCAATGAGCAGTTCTTC. Its protein product is CASSSHVRGANEQFF.

The V call is TRBV27, the J call TRBJ1-1, with D perhaps TRBD1 (6 bases). Trimming stripped 2 bases from V and 6 bases from J, with 10 bases between. The CDR3 runs to 13 residues. In germline, CDR1 is MNHEY, CDR2 SMNVEV (reference sequence). The CDR3 sequence is CASSLGGSPEAFF. CDR3 DNA: TGTGCCAGCAGTTTAGGGGGCAGCCCTGAAGCTTTCTTT.

Turning to this clone: A read error may account for a junction end that differs from germline. The chain carries TRBV6-6 and TRBJ2-7; no clear D. The CDR3 length is 11 residues. The germline gives CDR1 MNHNY, CDR2 SVGAGI (reference sequence). CDR3 loop: CASSVAPEQYF. In nucleotides, the CDR3 is TGCGCCAGCAGTGTAGCTCCCGAGCAGTACTTC.

This chain uses TRBV19 with TRBJ1-1; D is unresolved. The CDR3 has 13 amino acids. CDR1 is LNHDA and CDR2 is SQIVND in the germline V gene (reference sequence). The V gene lost 5 bases and the J gene lost 3 bases, with 10 bases spanning the gap. CDR3 DNA sequence: TGTGCCAGTAGTTGGGGTGGAGACACTGAAGCTTTCTTT. Its translation: CASSWGGDTEAFF.

The J gene is TRBJ2-4, the V gene TRBV6-1; no clear D gene. Per the germline V gene, CDR1 is MNHNS and CDR2 is SASEGT. V lost 0 bases, J lost 9 bases, and 12 bases lay in between. CDR3 length: 14 amino acids. DNA of the CDR3: TGTGCCAGCAGTGAAGCATGGAGTTTAGTCATTCAGTACTTC. This gives the protein CASSEAWSLVIQYF.

The chain couples TRBV5-6 to TRBJ2-7; D not certain. The V gene lost 0 bases and the J gene lost 2 bases, with 9 bases spanning the gap. Germline CDR1 reads SGHDT; CDR2 reads YYEEEE. The CDR3 has 14 residues. The CDR3 region has the DNA TGTGCCAGCAGCTTGGGCAGCGCGCCCTACGAGCAGTACTTC. It translates to CASSLGSAPYEQYF.

The J gene is TRBJ1-2, the V gene TRBV6-5, with D hard to call. The CDR3 covers 14 residues. Trimming stripped 0 bases from V and 8 bases from J, with 13 bases between. Germline loops: CDR1 MNHEY, CDR2 SVGAGI. The CDR3 coding sequence is TGTGCCAGCAGTTACTCGGCAGGATCTTGGGGCTACACCTTC. Its protein is CASSYSAGSWGYTF.

V and J are TRBV5-4 and TRBJ1-1; no clear D. CDR3 length: 15 residues. Trimming removed 0 bases at V and 0 bases at J, with 9 bases between. Germline loops: CDR1 SGHNT, CDR2 YYREEE (reference sequence). The CDR3 region has the DNA TGTGCCAGCAGCTTGGATGAGTTGGTGAACACTGAAGCTTTCTTT. It is translated as CASSLDELVNTEAFF.

This clone was counted once. The chain joins TRBV29-1 to TRBJ2-1; TRBD2 matches at 9 bases. Germline V gene sequence: CDR1 SQVTM, CDR2 ANQGSEA. Trimming removed 3 bases from V and 0 bases from J; junction bases left unmatched: 9. The CDR3 consists of 17 residues. CDR3 DNA: TGCAGCGTTGACGGGGGCGGGGGGGCCTCCTCCTACAATGAGCAGTTCTTC. This gives the protein CSVDGGGGASSYNEQFF.

The chain couples TRBV9 to TRBJ2-5; D not resolved. The CDR3 extends over 14 amino acids. The germline CDR1 and CDR2 sequences are SGDLS and YYNGEE. V was cut by 4 bases and J by 2 bases, with 12 bases left in between. In DNA form, the CDR3 reads TGTGCCAGCAGCCCCCAGGTACAACAAGAGACCCAGTACTTC. It yields the protein CASSPQVQQETQYF.

The rearrangement uses TRBV4-1 and TRBJ2-3, with 8 bases matching TRBD2. Germline CDR1 reads MGHRA; CDR2 reads YSYEKL. The J segment lost 2 bases and the V segment lost 1 base, leaving 2 bases of the junction unmatched. The CDR3 loop spans 15 amino acids. In DNA form, the CDR3 reads TGCGCCAGCAGCCAAGGGACTAGCAACACAGATACGCAGTATTTT. Translated: CASSQGTSNTDTQYF.